The 31 T cell receptor beta chains reported below all come from one sample, sequenced in a study of T cell changes during pregnancy in multiple sclerosis. Data came from immunoSEQ multiplex PCR; TCRdb stores just in-frame clones and leaves some out. The sample carries fewer than 65,000 clones, 92% recorded once. Sequenced here: CD4+ T cells from peripheral blood mononuclear cells, sampled after pregnancy. These receptors were obtained from a female donor with multiple sclerosis, enrolled in a pregnancy study.

This chain links TRBV7-8 with TRBJ1-3; D may be TRBD1 (5 bases). In germline, CDR1 is SGHVS, CDR2 FQNEAQ. The CDR3 has 14 residues. V lost 5 bases to trimming and J lost 4 bases, with 12 bases between them. The CDR3 nucleotides are TGTGCCAGCAGCGGGGGGACTCGGGGAAACACCATATATTTT. Translation: CASSGGTRGNTIYF.

This clone came up many times. The chain combines TRBV2 with TRBJ2-2; possible D gene TRBD2, 5 bases. The CDR3 length is 15 residues. Trimming took off 0 bases at V and 4 bases at J, with 9 bases between the two ends. The germline CDR1 and CDR2 sequences are SNHLY and FYNNEI. The CDR3 nucleotides read TGTGCCAGCAGTGAAGCGCGAGGGAGCACCGGGGAGCTGTTTTTT. Protein sequence: CASSEARGSTGELFF.

This rearrangement joins TRBV27 to TRBJ2-4; 9 nucleotides match TRBD1. J was trimmed by 6 bases and V by 4 bases; bases with no gene match: 10. The CDR3 is 16 residues long. Looked up from germline, CDR1 is MNHEY and CDR2 is SMNVEV (reference sequence). The CDR3 loop is CASSSLGQGRVNIQYF. CDR3 in DNA: TGTGCCAGCAGTTCGCTGGGACAGGGTAGGGTAAACATTCAGTACTTC.

V usage is TRBV19 and J usage is TRBJ1-2, with TRBD1 identical over 7 bases. The CDR3 is 15 residues long. From germline, CDR1 is LNHDA and CDR2 SQIVND (reference sequence). V dropped 1 base and J dropped 4; count of bases not matched to a gene: 6. This CDR3 is CASSIGGQRTYGYTF. The CDR3 nucleotides read TGTGCCAGTAGTATAGGGGGACAGAGGACCTATGGCTACACCTTC.

The chain employs TRBV6-5 and TRBJ1-2; possibly TRBD1 for D (5 bases). The V gene lost 2 bases and the J gene lost 6 bases, with 10 bases spanning the gap. Germline V gives CDR1 MNHEY, CDR2 SVGAGI. This CDR3 has 13 amino acids. The CDR3 DNA sequence: TGTGCCAGCAGTTACAGAGGAGGGGATGGCTACACCTTC. Amino acid sequence: CASSYRGGDGYTF.

This clone was detected only a few times. The V call is TRBV28, the J call TRBJ2-7, with 7 positions matching TRBD1. Germline lookup yields CDR1 MDHEN and CDR2 SYDVKM. This CDR3 comprises 14 residues. Unmatched junction bases numbered 10, after V lost 6 bases and J lost 5 bases. The CDR3 protein is CASSSPGDSHEQYF. The CDR3 nucleotides read TGTGCCAGCAGCTCGCCCGGGGACAGCCACGAGCAGTACTTC.

J is TRBJ2-7 and V is TRBV7-3; the D gene is possibly TRBD1 (6 bases). The V end lost 5 bases, the J end lost 3 bases, and 14 bases lay between the germline ends. The germline gives CDR1 SGHTA, CDR2 FQGTGA. CDR3 length: 14 amino acids. CDR3: CASSPQGLGYEQYF. The CDR3 nucleotides are TGTGCCAGCAGCCCACAGGGTCTGGGCTACGAGCAGTACTTC.

The table lists this clone with a count of one. J is TRBJ2-2 and V is TRBV5-1; 15 nucleotides agree with TRBD2. The germline V gene encodes CDR1 SGHRS and CDR2 YFSETQ. V dropped 4 bases and J dropped 0; count of bases not matched to a gene: 4. This CDR3 region has 18 residues. The chain's CDR3 is CASSVGLAGGPNTGELFF. As DNA, the CDR3 is TGCGCCAGCAGCGTAGGACTAGCGGGAGGGCCGAACACCGGGGAGCTGTTTTTT.

The chain joins TRBV5-1 to TRBJ2-5, with D tentatively TRBD1 (6 bases). Germline V lookup: CDR1 SGHRS, CDR2 YFSETQ. V gave up 0 bases and J gave up 5 bases, with 14 bases separating them. The CDR3 extends over 15 amino acids. The CDR3 loop is CASSLGVGTRETQYF. The CDR3, as DNA: TGCGCCAGCAGCTTGGGGGTCGGGACACGGGAGACCCAGTACTTC.

V usage is TRBV7-2 and J usage is TRBJ2-5, with 13 bases that match TRBD2. CDR1 is SGHTA, CDR2 FQGNSA, per germline. The V segment lost 5 bases and the J segment 4 bases; nucleotides outside the gene matches: 10. The CDR3 runs 17 residues. The CDR3 nucleotides are TGTGCCAGCAGCCTGGGGACTAGCGGGACAAAAGTAGAGACCCAGTACTTC. Its protein is CASSLGTSGTKVETQYF.

The rearrangement uses TRBV5-1 and TRBJ1-3; tentative D call: TRBD1 (5 bases). This CDR3 has 14 amino acids. The ends were cut back, 0 bases at V and 2 bases at J, with 6 bases in the middle. CDR1 SGHRS and CDR2 YFSETQ come from the germline V gene. The CDR3: CASSLGRAGNTIYF. DNA for the CDR3: TGCGCCAGCAGCTTGGGCAGGGCTGGAAACACCATATATTTT.

The J gene is TRBJ2-3, the V gene TRBV4-3; weak D call: TRBD2 (6 bases). This CDR3 region has 19 residues. Trimming shortened V by 1 base and J by 6 bases, and 26 bases separated the two germline ends. CDR1 LGHNA and CDR2 YSLEER come from the germline V gene. The CDR3 DNA sequence: TGCGCCAGCAGCCAAGGGCCCCTAACGACTAGTTCGGTGACTGATACGCAGTATTTT. Amino acid sequence: CASSQGPLTTSSVTDTQYF.

This clone has just one count. V gene TRBV14 combines with J gene TRBJ2-2; unclear D gene. Germline assignment: CDR1 SGHDN and CDR2 FVKESK. The CDR3 has 14 residues. With 2 bases removed from V and 1 base from J, the gap between germline ends came to 5 bases. The CDR3 region is CASSQFLNTGELFF. DNA for the CDR3: TGTGCCAGCAGCCAATTTCTGAACACCGGGGAGCTGTTTTTT.

This rearrangement joins TRBV19 to TRBJ1-5; D is undetermined. The CDR3 has 13 residues. CDR1 is LNHDA and CDR2 is SQIVND in the germline V gene (reference sequence). V lost 5 bases, J lost 4 bases, and 9 bases lay in between. CDR3 region: CASSLTLNQPQHF. The DNA for the CDR3 is TGTGCCAGTAGTTTAACTCTTAATCAGCCCCAGCATTTT.

The chain recombines TRBV10-3 with TRBJ2-3; TRBD2 matches at 9 bases. Germline CDR1 ENHRY, CDR2 SYGVKD. The trim removed 0 bases at V and 2 bases at J, leaving 6 bases unmatched. The CDR3 spans 17 residues. For the CDR3, the DNA is TGTGCCATCAGTGAGTCGGTGGTAGCGGGAGTCACAGATACGCAGTATTTT. Its protein product is CAISESVVAGVTDTQYF.

This sequence joins TRBV19 and TRBJ2-7; maybe TRBD2 (5 bases). Germline-derived CDR1 and CDR2 are LNHDA and SQIVND (reference sequence). V shed 3 bases and J shed 3 bases, with 9 bases lying between them. This CDR3 is built from 13 residues. CDR3 sequence (DNA): TGTGCCAGTAGTATTCACCGGGACTACGAGCAGTACTTC. It encodes CASSIHRDYEQYF.

The rearrangement links TRBV28 to TRBJ1-1; maybe TRBD1 (6 bases). This CDR3 comprises 15 residues. Germline V gene lookup returns CDR1 MDHEN and CDR2 SYDVKM. Trimming took off 4 bases at V and 5 bases at J, with 17 bases between the two ends. The CDR3 protein is CASSSTGLVWTEAFF. CDR3 bases: TGTGCCAGCAGTTCTACAGGGTTGGTATGGACTGAAGCTTTCTTT.

This clone was recorded once. The chain couples TRBV19 to TRBJ1-2, with a weak D call TRBD1 (5 bases). The CDR3 length is 14 residues. Germline V lookup: CDR1 LNHDA, CDR2 SQIVND (reference sequence). The ends were cut back, 1 base at V and 2 bases at J, with 8 bases in the middle. CDR3 in amino acids: CASSIVYRNYGYTF. DNA of the CDR3: TGTGCCAGTAGTATAGTCTACAGGAACTATGGCTACACCTTC.

V usage is TRBV7-6 and J usage is TRBJ2-2; TRBD1 is a possible D gene (6 bases). Trimming left V 2 bases short and J 5 bases short, with 15 bases between. Germline CDR1 is SGHVS and CDR2 is FNYEAQ. The CDR3 has 16 residues. This chain's CDR3 is CASSLTDRKRTGELFF. In DNA form, the CDR3 reads TGTGCCAGCAGCTTAACCGACAGGAAGAGGACCGGGGAGCTGTTTTTT.

In DNA form, the CDR3 reads TGTGCCAGCAGCTTAGTAGGGGGACGAGAAAAACTGTTTTTT. Protein sequence: CASSLVGGREKLFF. The chain joins TRBV7-9 to TRBJ1-4, with D possibly TRBD1 on 6 matching bases. V was trimmed by 1 base and J by 8 bases, leaving 11 bases between them. The germline V gene encodes CDR1 SEHNR and CDR2 FQNEAQ (reference sequence). The length of the CDR3 is 14 residues.

J is TRBJ2-4 and V is TRBV6-4, with 7 positions matching TRBD2. CDR3 length: 14 residues. The V gene's germline CDR1 is MRHNA and CDR2 SNTAGT. The junction had 2 bases not matched to a gene; V was cut back by 0 bases and J by 6 bases. CDR3 bases: TGTGCCAGCAGTGACTCTGGGAGGGGAAACATTCAGTACTTC. Translation: CASSDSGRGNIQYF.

This rearrangement joins TRBV5-1 to TRBJ2-7; maybe TRBD2 (5 bases). This CDR3 is built from 14 residues. V shed 0 bases and J shed 0 bases, with 7 bases lying between them. The germline V gene has CDR1 SGHRS and CDR2 YFSETQ. The DNA for the CDR3 is TGCGCCAGCAGCTTGGGAGCGGCCTCCTACGAGCAGTACTTC. Translation gives CASSLGAASYEQYF. Looking up the rest from reference TRBV5-1 and TRBJ2-7 gives the full variable domain: KAGVTQTPRYLIKTRGQQVTLSCSPISGHRSVSWYQQTPGQGLQFLFEYFSETQRNKGNFPGRFSGRQFSNSRSEMNVSTLELGDSALYLCASSLGAASYEQYFGPGTRLTVT.

The rearrangement joins TRBV5-4 to TRBJ1-4; D unresolved. Trimming took off 0 bases at V and 1 base at J, with 7 bases between the two ends. Germline-derived CDR1 and CDR2 are SGHNT and YYREEE (reference sequence). The CDR3 covers 15 residues. CDR3 sequence: CASSLVPETNEKLFF. The CDR3 DNA sequence: TGTGCCAGCAGCTTGGTTCCAGAAACTAATGAAAAACTGTTTTTT.

V and J are TRBV5-1 and TRBJ1-1, with D uncertain. Germline V CDR1 and CDR2: SGHRS, YFSETQ. The V end lost 4 bases, the J end lost 5 bases, and 12 bases lay between the germline ends. There are 13 residues in the CDR3. CDR3 nucleotide sequence: TGCGCCAGCAGCGGGGAGGGAGGGACTGAAGCTTTCTTT. Protein sequence: CASSGEGGTEAFF.

The CDR3 sequence is CASSFQGGGGIQYF. CDR3 coding DNA: TGTGCCAGCAGCTTCCAAGGGGGAGGGGGCATTCAGTACTTC. The V call is TRBV5-4, the J call TRBJ2-4; D perhaps matches TRBD2 (7 bases). Trimming left V 2 bases short and J 9 bases short, with 15 bases between. This CDR3 spans 14 amino acids. Germline CDR1 and CDR2: SGHNT and YYREEE (reference sequence). The full variable domain, its missing parts supplied by reference TRBV5-4 and TRBJ2-4, is ETGVTQSPTHLIKTRGQQVTLRCSSQSGHNTVSWYQQALGQGPQFIFQYYREEENGRGNFPPRFSGLQFPNYSSELNVNALELDDSALYLCASSFQGGGGIQYFGAGTRLSVL.

Only one count was recorded for this clone. V is TRBV19 and J is TRBJ2-7; D is ambiguous. The CDR3 totals 16 residues. The V end lost 0 bases, the J end lost 3 bases, and 15 bases lay between the germline ends. Germline V gene lookup returns CDR1 LNHDA and CDR2 SQIVND (reference sequence). CDR3 region: CASSIDPSRLSYEQYF. The CDR3 nucleotides read TGTGCCAGTAGTATAGATCCGAGTCGTCTAAGCTACGAGCAGTACTTC.

This chain connects TRBV7-2 to TRBJ1-5; TRBD1 matches at 7 bases. V gave up 5 bases and J gave up 3 bases; unmatched junction bases: 10. The germline CDR1 and CDR2 sequences are SGHTA and FQGNSA. The CDR3 loop spans 16 amino acids. The CDR3 loop is CASSTQTGLDNQPQHF. CDR3 DNA: TGTGCCAGCAGCACCCAGACAGGGTTGGACAATCAGCCCCAGCATTTT.

This sequence joins TRBV6-1 and TRBJ2-7; 12 nucleotides match TRBD1. CDR1 and CDR2 from the germline V gene are MNHNS and SASEGT. The CDR3 is 15 amino acids. Unmatched junction bases numbered 9, after V lost 8 bases and J lost 4 bases. The CDR3 coding sequence is TGTGCCAGCGCTAGCCGGGACAGGGGGCTATACGAGCAGTACTTC. Protein sequence: CASASRDRGLYEQYF.

This clone was found once. In DNA, the CDR3 is TGTGCCAGTGAAGAGGGACTAGCGGGAAGTACCGGGGAGCTGTTTTTT. This sequence encodes CASEEGLAGSTGELFF. The rearrangement joins TRBV5-4 to TRBJ2-2; TRBD2 matches at 13 bases. The CDR3 is 16 residues long. With 8 bases clipped from V and 5 bases from J, the junction kept 9 bases outside the gene matches. Germline assignment: CDR1 SGHNT and CDR2 YYREEE (reference sequence).

V and J are TRBV11-2 and TRBJ2-7, with a weak D call TRBD2 (5 bases). Trimming cost V 1 base and J 7 bases, with 14 bases left between them. This CDR3 is built from 14 residues. From germline, CDR1 is SGHAT and CDR2 FQNNGV. The CDR3 protein is CASSLAVRRGEQYF. The CDR3 DNA reads TGTGCCAGCAGCTTAGCGGTTCGGCGCGGGGAGCAGTACTTC.

This sequence joins TRBV5-1 and TRBJ2-7; D may be TRBD2 (5 bases). The length of the CDR3 is 13 residues. Trimming removed 0 bases at V and 3 bases at J, with 7 bases between. Germline V lookup: CDR1 SGHRS, CDR2 YFSETQ. CDR3 amino acids: CASSLVGNYEQYF. The CDR3 bases are TGCGCCAGCAGCTTGGTCGGGAACTACGAGCAGTACTTC.